These 14 T cell receptor beta chains came from one sample sequenced in a study of PD-1 blockade in classical Hodgkin lymphoma. Produced via immunoSEQ multiplex PCR; TCRdb's table is partial and in-frame only. This table has around 36,000 clones, around 87% appearing once. Every single patient, without exception, relapsed after autologous stem cell transplantation, and brentuximab vedotin exposure varied. This specimen was peripheral blood mononuclear cells (PBMCs), taken at baseline. The receptor set was obtained from a human donor with classical Hodgkin lymphoma.

The V gene is TRBV7-8, the J gene TRBJ2-1; D is undetermined. CDR1 SGHVS and CDR2 FQNEAQ come from the germline V gene. V was shortened by 5 bases and J by 0 bases, with 14 bases between the two germline ends. This CDR3 region has 16 residues. CDR3 protein: CASSPARKSSYNEQFF. In DNA form, the CDR3 reads TGTGCCAGCAGCCCAGCCCGAAAAAGCTCCTACAATGAGCAGTTCTTC.

V usage is TRBV19 and J usage is TRBJ1-2; D is uncertain. The CDR3 loop spans 15 amino acids. Germline assignment: CDR1 LNHDA and CDR2 SQIVND (reference sequence). The V end lost 2 bases, the J end lost 5 bases, and 15 bases lay between the germline ends. The CDR3 DNA reads TGTGCCAGTAGTATACTCCCCGACGGCCGTTATGGCTACACCTTC. Translating gives CASSILPDGRYGYTF.

This clone was seen a few times. CDR3 in amino acids: CASSLINTQYF. CDR3 nucleotide sequence: TGTGCCAGCAGCTTGATAAATACGCAGTATTTT. The chain joins TRBV5-5 to TRBJ2-3, with D hard to call. Germline V CDR1 and CDR2: SGHKS, YYEKEE (reference sequence). The length of the CDR3 is 11 residues. Between the trimmed V and J ends, which lost 1 base and 7 bases, there was a span of 4 bases.

The DNA of the CDR3 is TGTGCCAGCAGTTACAGGGACAGTACCTACGAGCAGTACTTC. Translation gives CASSYRDSTYEQYF. V is TRBV6-6 and J is TRBJ2-7, with 7 positions matching TRBD1. Germline loops: CDR1 MNHNY, CDR2 SVGAGI (reference sequence). V lost 2 bases, J lost 2 bases, and 3 bases stayed unmatched. The CDR3 is 14 amino acids.

The rearrangement joins TRBV6-6 to TRBJ2-2; weak D call: TRBD1 (5 bases). CDR3 length: 15 amino acids. The germline gives CDR1 MNHNY, CDR2 SVGAGI (reference sequence). V lost 2 bases and J 4 bases, leaving 11 bases between the germline ends. CDR3 nucleotide sequence: TGTGCCAGCAGTTACCGCAGGGCTGCCACCGGGGAGCTGTTTTTT. It is translated as CASSYRRAATGELFF.

The chain couples TRBV2 to TRBJ1-4; 9 bases line up with TRBD1. Per the germline V gene, CDR1 is SNHLY and CDR2 is FYNNEI. The CDR3 is 16 residues long. V shed 6 bases, J shed 4 bases, and the junction held 9 bases outside the gene matches. The CDR3 reads CASREHRDRVNEKLFF. In nucleotides, the CDR3 is TGTGCCAGCAGGGAACACCGGGACAGGGTTAATGAAAAACTGTTTTTT.

CDR3 nucleotide sequence: TGTGCCTGGAGTGTCCGGGGCAGTCGGATATATGGCTACACCTTC. This sequence encodes CAWSVRGSRIYGYTF. V and J are TRBV30 and TRBJ1-2; possibly TRBD1 for D (5 bases). This CDR3 spans 15 amino acids. V lost 0 bases to trimming and J lost 5 bases, with 16 bases between them. Germline V lookup: CDR1 GTSNPN, CDR2 SVGIG (reference sequence).

By frequency in the sample, this clone is medium-sized. The J gene is TRBJ1-5, the V gene TRBV5-5, with a weak D call TRBD1 (5 bases). This CDR3 has 16 amino acids. The V gene's germline CDR1 is SGHKS and CDR2 YYEKEE (reference sequence). The V gene lost 4 bases and the J gene lost 0 bases, with 14 bases spanning the gap. The CDR3 DNA is TGTGCCAGCAGCGCCGGGGGGACTAATAGCAATCAGCCCCAGCATTTT. This gives the protein CASSAGGTNSNQPQHF.

Remarks on this clone: Other DNA sequences in the sample encode the same CDR3. The CDR3 DNA is TGTGCCAGCAGTTCCCCACTAAACACTGAAGCTTTCTTT. It encodes CASSSPLNTEAFF. The J gene is TRBJ1-1, the V gene TRBV6-5; unclear D gene. The CDR3 consists of 13 residues. Germline CDR1 reads MNHEY; CDR2 reads SVGAGI. The V end was cut by 4 bases, the J end by 2 bases, with 8 bases between.

The chain joins TRBV7-9 to TRBJ2-5, with a weak D call TRBD2 (5 bases). This CDR3 has 14 amino acids. CDR1 and CDR2 (germline): SEHNR, FQNEAQ (reference sequence). V was shortened by 5 bases and J by 3 bases, with 13 bases between the two germline ends. CDR3 loop: CASSQGSYKETQYF. CDR3 sequence (DNA): TGTGCCAGCAGCCAAGGGAGTTATAAAGAGACCCAGTACTTC.

This sequence joins TRBV5-1 and TRBJ2-6, with a weak D call TRBD1 (5 bases). V lost 0 bases to trimming and J lost 2 bases, with 9 bases between them. CDR1 and CDR2 (germline): SGHRS, YFSETQ. The CDR3 covers 16 residues. CDR3 region: CASSLEGQAGANVLTF. CDR3 coding DNA: TGCGCCAGCAGCTTGGAGGGGCAAGCTGGGGCCAACGTCCTGACTTTC.

This sequence joins TRBV18 and TRBJ2-5; D might be TRBD1 or TRBD2, each matching 6 bases. V lost 4 bases to trimming and J lost 3 bases, with 15 bases between them. The germline V gene has CDR1 KGHSH and CDR2 LQKENI. There are 15 residues in the CDR3. CDR3 DNA sequence: TGTGCCAGCTCACGACCGGAGAGGGGGGAAGAGACCCAGTACTTC. The encoded protein is CASSRPERGEETQYF.

The chain joins TRBV19 to TRBJ2-1; TRBD1 agrees at 8 bases. Germline assignment: CDR1 LNHDA and CDR2 SQIVND (reference sequence). CDR3 length: 15 residues. Trimming at V came to 9 bases and at J to 0 bases, leaving 7 bases not matched to a gene. CDR3 sequence reads: CASSGGYSSYNEQFF. Here the CDR3 DNA reads TGTGCCAGCTCAGGGGGCTATAGCTCCTACAATGAGCAGTTCTTC.

This sequence joins TRBV29-1 and TRBJ1-2; D might be TRBD1 (6 bases). The CDR3 has 11 amino acids. V was pared by 7 bases and J by 3 bases, with 9 bases between. Germline-derived CDR1 and CDR2 are SQVTM and ANQGSEA. This CDR3 is CSAHRDYGYTF. For the CDR3, the DNA is TGCAGCGCTCACAGGGACTATGGCTACACCTTC. The whole variable domain, filled in from reference TRBV29-1 and TRBJ1-2, reads SAVISQKPSRDICQRGTSLTIQCQVDSQVTMMFWYRQQPGQSLTLIATANQGSEATYESGFVIDKFPISRPNLTFSTLTVSNMSPEDSSIYLCSAHRDYGYTFGSGTRLTVV.